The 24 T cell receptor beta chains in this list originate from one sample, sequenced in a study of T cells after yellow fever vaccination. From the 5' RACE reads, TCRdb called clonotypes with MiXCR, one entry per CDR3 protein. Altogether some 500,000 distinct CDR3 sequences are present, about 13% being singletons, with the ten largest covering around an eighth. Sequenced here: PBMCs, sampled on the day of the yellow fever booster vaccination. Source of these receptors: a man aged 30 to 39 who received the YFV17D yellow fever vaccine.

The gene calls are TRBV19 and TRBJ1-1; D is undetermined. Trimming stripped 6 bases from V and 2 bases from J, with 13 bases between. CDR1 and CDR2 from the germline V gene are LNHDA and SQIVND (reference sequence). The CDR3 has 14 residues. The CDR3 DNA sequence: TGTGCCAGTAGGGGTGCGTGGATAAACACTGAAGCTTTCTTT. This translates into CASRGAWINTEAFF. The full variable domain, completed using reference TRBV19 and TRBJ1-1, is DGGITQSPKYLFRKEGQNVTLSCEQNLNHDAMYWYRQDPGQGLRLIYYSQIVNDFQKGDIAEGYSVSREKKESFPLTVTSAQKNPTAFYLCASRGAWINTEAFFGQGTRLTVV.

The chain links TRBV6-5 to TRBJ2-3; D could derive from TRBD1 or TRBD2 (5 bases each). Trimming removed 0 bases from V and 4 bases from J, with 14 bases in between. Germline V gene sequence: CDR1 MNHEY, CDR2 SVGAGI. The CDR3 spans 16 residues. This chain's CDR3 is CASSYSGVRGADTQYF. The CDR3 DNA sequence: TGTGCCAGCAGTTACTCGGGGGTCCGTGGGGCAGATACGCAGTATTTT.

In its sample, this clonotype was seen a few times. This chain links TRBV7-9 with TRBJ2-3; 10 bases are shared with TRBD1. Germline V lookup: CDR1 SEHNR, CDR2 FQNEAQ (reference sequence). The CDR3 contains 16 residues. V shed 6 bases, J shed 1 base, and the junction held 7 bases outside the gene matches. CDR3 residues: CASSFDRGRRTDTQYF. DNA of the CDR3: TGTGCCAGCAGTTTTGACAGGGGGCGTCGCACAGATACGCAGTATTTT. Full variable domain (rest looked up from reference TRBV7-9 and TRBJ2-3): DTGVSQNPRHKITKRGQNVTFRCDPISEHNRLYWYRQTLGQGPEFLTYFQNEAQLEKSRLLSDRFSAERPKGSFSTLEIQRTEQGDSAMYLCASSFDRGRRTDTQYFGPGTRLTVL.

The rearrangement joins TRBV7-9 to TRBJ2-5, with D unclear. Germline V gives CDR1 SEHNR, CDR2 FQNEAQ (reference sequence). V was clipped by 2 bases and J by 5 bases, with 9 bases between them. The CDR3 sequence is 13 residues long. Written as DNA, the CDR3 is TGTGCCAGCAGCTTAATTGCGGTTGAGACCCAGTACTTC. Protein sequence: CASSLIAVETQYF. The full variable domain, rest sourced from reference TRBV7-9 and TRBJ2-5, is DTGVSQNPRHKITKRGQNVTFRCDPISEHNRLYWYRQTLGQGPEFLTYFQNEAQLEKSRLLSDRFSAERPKGSFSTLEIQRTEQGDSAMYLCASSLIAVETQYFGPGTRLLVL.

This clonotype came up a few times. The DNA for the CDR3 is TGCGCCAGCAGCTCCATAGCGGGAGGTCCCATCGAGCAGTACTTC. It codes for CASSSIAGGPIEQYF. This chain uses TRBV5-1 with TRBJ2-7; 10 bases agree with TRBD2. The V and J ends lost 3 bases and 6 bases, in that order; junction bases with no gene match: 9. Germline CDR1 reads SGHRS; CDR2 reads YFSETQ. CDR3 length: 15 amino acids. Based on the CDR3 plus reference TRBV5-1 and TRBJ2-7, the full variable domain is KAGVTQTPRYLIKTRGQQVTLSCSPISGHRSVSWYQQTPGQGLQFLFEYFSETQRNKGNFPGRFSGRQFSNSRSEMNVSTLELGDSALYLCASSSIAGGPIEQYFGPGTRLTVT.

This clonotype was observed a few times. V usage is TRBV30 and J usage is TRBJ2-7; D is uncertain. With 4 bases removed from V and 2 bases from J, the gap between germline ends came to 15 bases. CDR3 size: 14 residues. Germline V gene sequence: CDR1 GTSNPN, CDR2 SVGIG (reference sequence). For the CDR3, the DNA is TGTGCCTGGAACCTGTTGGTTTTCCCCTACGAGCAGTACTTC. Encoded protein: CAWNLLVFPYEQYF.

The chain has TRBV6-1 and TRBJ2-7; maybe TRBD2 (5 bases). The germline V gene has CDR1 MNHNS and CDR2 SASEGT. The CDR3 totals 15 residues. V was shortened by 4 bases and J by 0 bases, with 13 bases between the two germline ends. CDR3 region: CASSAGLSSSYEQYF. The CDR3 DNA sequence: TGTGCCAGCAGTGCCGGACTCTCAAGCTCCTACGAGCAGTACTTC.

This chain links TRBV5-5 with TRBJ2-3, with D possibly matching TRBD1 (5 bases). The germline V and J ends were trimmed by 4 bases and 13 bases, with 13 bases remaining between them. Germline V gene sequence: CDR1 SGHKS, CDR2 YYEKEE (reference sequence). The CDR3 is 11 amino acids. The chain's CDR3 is CASSPGHLEYF. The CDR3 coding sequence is TGTGCCAGCAGCCCTGGACACCTCGAGTATTTT.

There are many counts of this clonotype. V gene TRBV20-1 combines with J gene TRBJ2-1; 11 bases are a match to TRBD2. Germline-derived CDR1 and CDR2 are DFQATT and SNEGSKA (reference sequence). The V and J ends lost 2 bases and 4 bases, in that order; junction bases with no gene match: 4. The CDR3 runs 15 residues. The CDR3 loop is CSARQLAGAYNEQFF. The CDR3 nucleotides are TGCAGTGCTAGACAACTAGCGGGAGCTTACAATGAGCAGTTCTTC.

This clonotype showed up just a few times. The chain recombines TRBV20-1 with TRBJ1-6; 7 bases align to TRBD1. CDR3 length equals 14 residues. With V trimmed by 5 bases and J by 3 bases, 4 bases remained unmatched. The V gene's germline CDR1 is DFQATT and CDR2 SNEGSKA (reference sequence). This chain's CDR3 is CSAWDRNYNSPLHF. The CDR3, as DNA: TGCAGTGCTTGGGACAGAAACTATAATTCACCCCTCCACTTT.

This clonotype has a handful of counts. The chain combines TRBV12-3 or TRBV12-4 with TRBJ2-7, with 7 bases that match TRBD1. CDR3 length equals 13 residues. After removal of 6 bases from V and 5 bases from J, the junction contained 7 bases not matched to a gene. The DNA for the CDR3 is TGTGCCAGCAGAGAGGGGGCGCAGGACGAGCAGTACTTC. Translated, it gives CASREGAQDEQYF.

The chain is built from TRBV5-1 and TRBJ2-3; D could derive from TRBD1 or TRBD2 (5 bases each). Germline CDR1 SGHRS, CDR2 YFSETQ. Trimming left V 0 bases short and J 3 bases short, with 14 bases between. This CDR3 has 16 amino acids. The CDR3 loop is CASSLGGTWGTDTQYF. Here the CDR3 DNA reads TGCGCCAGCAGCTTGGGAGGGACCTGGGGGACAGATACGCAGTATTTT.

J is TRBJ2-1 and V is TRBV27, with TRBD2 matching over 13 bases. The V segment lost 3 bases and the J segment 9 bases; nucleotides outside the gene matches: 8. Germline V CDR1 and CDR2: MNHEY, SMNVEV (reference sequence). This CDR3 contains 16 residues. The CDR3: CASSLALAGGPGEQFF. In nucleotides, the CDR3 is TGTGCCAGCAGTTTGGCACTAGCGGGAGGGCCTGGTGAGCAGTTCTTC.

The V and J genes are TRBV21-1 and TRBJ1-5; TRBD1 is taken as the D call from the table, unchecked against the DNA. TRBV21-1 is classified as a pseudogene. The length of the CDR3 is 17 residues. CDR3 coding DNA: TGTGCCAGCAGCATAAGGGACAGGGACAATCAAAATCAGCCCCAGCATTTT. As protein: CASSIRDRDNQNQPQHF.

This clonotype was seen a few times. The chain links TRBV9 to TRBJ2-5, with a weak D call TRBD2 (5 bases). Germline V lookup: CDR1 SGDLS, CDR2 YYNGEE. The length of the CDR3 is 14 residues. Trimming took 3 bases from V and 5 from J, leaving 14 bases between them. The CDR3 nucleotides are TGTGCCAGCAGCGCTAGCAATTCGCGGGAGACCCAGTACTTC. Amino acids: CASSASNSRETQYF.

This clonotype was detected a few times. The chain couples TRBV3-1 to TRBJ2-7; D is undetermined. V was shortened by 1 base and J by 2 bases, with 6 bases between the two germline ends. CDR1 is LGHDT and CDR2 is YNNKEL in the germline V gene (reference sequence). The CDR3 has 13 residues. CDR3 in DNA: TGTGCCAGCAGCCAAGTCCACGCCTACGAGCAGTACTTC. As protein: CASSQVHAYEQYF.

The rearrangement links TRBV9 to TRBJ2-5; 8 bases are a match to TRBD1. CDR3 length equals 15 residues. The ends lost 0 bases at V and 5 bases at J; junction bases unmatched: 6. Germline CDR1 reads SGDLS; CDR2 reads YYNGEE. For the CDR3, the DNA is TGTGCCAGCAGCGTAGTGGCAGGGGGCGTGGAGACCCAGTACTTC. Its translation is CASSVVAGGVETQYF.

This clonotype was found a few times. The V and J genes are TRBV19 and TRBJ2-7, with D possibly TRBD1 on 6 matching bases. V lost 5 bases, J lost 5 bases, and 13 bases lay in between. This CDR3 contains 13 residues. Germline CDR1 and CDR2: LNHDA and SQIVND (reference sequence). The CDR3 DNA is TGTGCCAGTAGTTTACAGGGTATCAACGAGCAGTACTTC. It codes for CASSLQGINEQYF.

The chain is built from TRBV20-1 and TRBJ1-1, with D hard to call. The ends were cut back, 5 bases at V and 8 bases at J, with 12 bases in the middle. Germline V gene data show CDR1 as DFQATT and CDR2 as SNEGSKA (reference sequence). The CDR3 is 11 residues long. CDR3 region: CSAPDATEAFF. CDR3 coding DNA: TGCAGTGCTCCGGACGCTACGGAAGCTTTCTTT.

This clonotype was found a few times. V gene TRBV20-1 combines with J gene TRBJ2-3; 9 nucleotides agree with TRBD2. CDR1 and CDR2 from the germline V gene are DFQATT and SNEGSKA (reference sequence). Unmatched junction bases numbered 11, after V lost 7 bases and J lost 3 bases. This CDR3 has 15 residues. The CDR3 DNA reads TGCAGTGGGAGGTATAGCGGGAGCCCAACAGATACGCAGTATTTT. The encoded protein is CSGRYSGSPTDTQYF.

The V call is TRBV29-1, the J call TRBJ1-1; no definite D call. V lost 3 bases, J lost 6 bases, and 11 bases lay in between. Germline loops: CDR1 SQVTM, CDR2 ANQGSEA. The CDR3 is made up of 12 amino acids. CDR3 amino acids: CSVDPNGAEAFF. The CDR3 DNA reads TGCAGCGTTGACCCCAATGGGGCTGAAGCTTTCTTT.

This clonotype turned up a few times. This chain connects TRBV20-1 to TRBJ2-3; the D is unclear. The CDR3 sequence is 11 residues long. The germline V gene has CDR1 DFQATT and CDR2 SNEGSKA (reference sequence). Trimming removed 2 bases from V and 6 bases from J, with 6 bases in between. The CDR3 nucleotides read TGCAGTGCTAGAAAGGCGGATACGCAGTATTTT. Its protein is CSARKADTQYF.

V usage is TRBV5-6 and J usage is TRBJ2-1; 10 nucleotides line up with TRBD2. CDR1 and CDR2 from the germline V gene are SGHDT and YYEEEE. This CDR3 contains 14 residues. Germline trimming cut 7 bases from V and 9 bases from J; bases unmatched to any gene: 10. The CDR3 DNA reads TGTGCCAGCTGGCTAGCGGGAGTGCCCATTGAGCAGTTCTTC. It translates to CASWLAGVPIEQFF.

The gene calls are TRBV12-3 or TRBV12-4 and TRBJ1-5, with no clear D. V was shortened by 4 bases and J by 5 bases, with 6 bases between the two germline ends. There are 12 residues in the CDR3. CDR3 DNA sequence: TGTGCCAGCAGTTACGAAGATCAGCCCCAGCATTTT. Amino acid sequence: CASSYEDQPQHF.